This TCR beta chain came from a study of response to subunit inactivated influenza vaccine. MiXCR, run by TCRdb on the RT-PCR reads, gives a single entry per CDR3 protein. The data show roughly 500,000 distinct CDR3 sequences, approximately 22% seen once. This clonotype was seen a handful of times. Germline V gene data show CDR1 as MNHEY and CDR2 as SVGAGI. J lost 5 bases, V lost 0 bases, and 5 bases had no gene match. The CDR3 has 16 residues. The sample also formed part of further work on T cells expressing NK-cell markers. In that study: For TCR beta, cDNA was produced by 5'RACE template switching with UMIs. In several experiments, an anti-gamma-delta TCR antibody restricted sorting to alpha-beta TCR T cells. A handful of donors showed these clonotypes also leading the CD3+CD56-NKG2C+ fraction. No clear determination of HCMV specificity was made for expanded NKG2C+ T cell clones.

The chain is built from TRBV6-5 and TRBJ2-2, with TRBD2 matching 8 bases. Material: CD4+ T cells sorted from PBMCs, obtained about 11 days after vaccination. The sequence derives from a man aged 45 to 65 who received an inactivated influenza vaccine. The CDR3 DNA reads as TGTGCCAGCAGTTACTCGGGCGGGGGGCGAACCGGGGAGCTGTTTTTT. As protein: CASSYSGGGRTGELFF.